This TCR beta chain was captured by sequencing in a study of cytomegalovirus exposure and HLA in healthy donors. The V and J ends lost 6 bases and 5 bases, in that order; junction bases with no gene match: 3. The CDR3 loop spans 13 amino acids. CDR1 and CDR2 from the germline V gene are MNHEY and SVGAGI. The PCR was carried out with 60 Vbeta primers and 13 Jbeta primers. The method was immunoSEQ multiplex PCR; TCRdb's version includes in-frame clones alone and lacks a portion of them. The sample lists approximately 130,000 clones, about 85% occurring once. The chain recombines TRBV6-5 with TRBJ2-2, with TRBD2 matching 7 bases. Input material: PBMCs. The clonotype was recovered from a woman aged 25 to 39 in good health and CMV-seropositive. The CDR3 spells CASRRLATGELFF. The CDR3 nucleotides are TGTGCCAGCAGAAGACTAGCAACCGGGGAGCTGTTTTTT.